One and the same sample provided the 27 T cell receptor beta chains below, sequenced in a study of regulatory T cells. Study-level points and caveats: In CD3G-deficient patients, conventional CD4+ T cells were enriched for hydrophobic CDR3 residues at positions 6 and 7.

Amplification used 52 TRBV primers and 13 TRBJ primers. Profiled with immunoSEQ multiplex PCR; TCRdb holds only in-frame clones, not every one. This table holds some 31,000 clones, about 93% found once. Antigens of these TCRs are unknown. Sequenced material: conventional CD4+ T cells sorted from blood. All receptors derive from a child under 10 years old with CD3G deficiency.

The J gene is TRBJ1-2, the V gene TRBV28, with D possibly TRBD1 on 6 matching bases. V lost 2 bases and J lost 4, with 14 bases in between. Per the germline V gene, CDR1 is MDHEN and CDR2 is SYDVKM. The CDR3 is 15 amino acids. This CDR3 is CASSLAGALGYGYTF. The DNA for the CDR3 is TGTGCCAGCAGTTTAGCAGGGGCGCTAGGCTATGGCTACACCTTC.

This clone was found once. The CDR3 is CASSSTGSSASEAFF. The CDR3 bases are TGTGCCAGCAGTTCGACAGGGAGTTCGGCGTCTGAAGCTTTCTTT. This chain connects TRBV6-1 to TRBJ1-1; 7 nucleotides agree with TRBD1. Looked up from germline, CDR1 is MNHNS and CDR2 is SASEGT. The CDR3 loop spans 15 amino acids. V was clipped by 5 bases and J by 6 bases; unmatched bases: 12.

The chain couples TRBV28 to TRBJ2-3, with unresolved D. V was clipped by 5 bases and J by 2 bases, with 5 bases between them. CDR3 size: 12 residues. Per germline, CDR1 MDHEN and CDR2 SYDVKM. The CDR3 region has the DNA TGTGCCAGCAGTGGGGACACAGATACGCAGTATTTT. Protein: CASSGDTDTQYF.

The chain has TRBV28 and TRBJ2-1; possibly TRBD1 or TRBD2 for D (5 bases each). Per the germline V gene, CDR1 is MDHEN and CDR2 is SYDVKM. The CDR3 length is 12 residues. V was shortened by 6 bases and J by 7 bases, with 10 bases between the two germline ends. CDR3 sequence (DNA): TGTGCCAGCAGGGGACCTCGGAATGAGCAGTTCTTC. Protein sequence: CASRGPRNEQFF. The full variable domain, completed using reference TRBV28 and TRBJ2-1, is DVKVTQSSRYLVKRTGEKVFLECVQDMDHENMFWYRQDPGLGLRLIYFSYDVKMKEKGDIPEGYSVSREKKERFSLILESASTNQTSMYLCASRGPRNEQFFGPGTRLTVL.

The chain recombines TRBV10-3 with TRBJ1-2; unclear D gene. This CDR3 has 12 residues. Trimming stripped 6 bases from V and 5 bases from J, with 10 bases between. Germline CDR1 ENHRY, CDR2 SYGVKD. CDR3 sequence: CAISEGGYGYTF. The CDR3 nucleotides read TGTGCCATCAGCGAGGGAGGGTATGGCTACACCTTC.

The chain has TRBV28 and TRBJ2-3; D not resolved. V was clipped by 8 bases and J by 2 bases, with 11 bases between them. The germline gives CDR1 MDHEN, CDR2 SYDVKM. The CDR3 consists of 13 residues. The CDR3 reads CASGRPDTDTQYF. The CDR3 nucleotides read TGTGCCAGCGGTCGGCCCGACACAGATACGCAGTATTTT. Together with reference TRBV28 and TRBJ2-3, the CDR3 gives the full variable domain: DVKVTQSSRYLVKRTGEKVFLECVQDMDHENMFWYRQDPGLGLRLIYFSYDVKMKEKGDIPEGYSVSREKKERFSLILESASTNQTSMYLCASGRPDTDTQYFGPGTRLTVL.

The chain combines TRBV5-1 with TRBJ2-1; 7 bases are shared with TRBD2. Per germline, CDR1 SGHRS and CDR2 YFSETQ. V lost 3 bases to trimming and J lost 0 bases; unmatched junction nucleotides: 6. The CDR3 totals 16 residues. The CDR3, as DNA: TGCGCCAGCAGCTGGGGGGGAATGAGCTCCTACAATGAGCAGTTCTTC. This sequence encodes CASSWGGMSSYNEQFF.

This clone has only one observation. This chain uses TRBV7-8 with TRBJ2-5; TRBD1 matches at 8 bases. V was pared by 5 bases and J by 3 bases, with 2 bases of the junction left unmatched. Germline V lookup: CDR1 SGHVS, CDR2 FQNEAQ. The CDR3 spans 13 residues. The CDR3 region has the DNA TGTGCCAGCAGCAGGGACAGGAAAGAGACCCAGTACTTC. Amino acid sequence: CASSRDRKETQYF.

The chain combines TRBV5-1 with TRBJ2-3; D ambiguous. V shed 1 base and J shed 2 bases, with 8 bases lying between them. The CDR3 sequence is 14 residues long. Germline V CDR1 and CDR2: SGHRS, YFSETQ. The CDR3 DNA reads TGCGCCAGCAGCTTGCACAGTTACACAGATACGCAGTATTTT. Translating it yields CASSLHSYTDTQYF.

The chain is built from TRBV5-1 and TRBJ2-2; D might be TRBD2 (5 bases). Germline CDR1 SGHRS, CDR2 YFSETQ. This CDR3 spans 14 amino acids. Trimming shortened V by 1 base and J by 3 bases, and 7 bases separated the two germline ends. As DNA, the CDR3 is TGCGCCAGCAGCTTGTACGGGGACACCGGGGAGCTGTTTTTT. This codes for CASSLYGDTGELFF.

This clone showed up just once. The V gene is TRBV28, the J gene TRBJ2-1; D remains ambiguous. The V gene lost 3 bases and the J gene lost 5 bases, with 5 bases spanning the gap. Germline CDR1 MDHEN, CDR2 SYDVKM. The length of the CDR3 is 12 residues. The CDR3 coding sequence is TGTGCCAGCAGTTTGTCAGACAATGAGCAGTTCTTC. Encoded protein: CASSLSDNEQFF.

This clone was seen once. The rearrangement joins TRBV6-1 to TRBJ1-2; D remains ambiguous. CDR3 length equals 14 residues. Looked up from germline, CDR1 is MNHNS and CDR2 is SASEGT. V was shortened by 1 base and J by 8 bases, with 14 bases between the two germline ends. CDR3 DNA: TGTGCCAGCAGTGAAGTCTCGGGGAGGGCAGGCTACACCTTC. Its translation is CASSEVSGRAGYTF.

The chain joins TRBV20-1 to TRBJ2-3; D remains unclear. Looked up from germline, CDR1 is DFQATT and CDR2 is SNEGSKA (reference sequence). This CDR3 spans 11 amino acids. V was trimmed by 1 base and J by 9 bases, leaving 8 bases between them. The CDR3: CSARVWETQYF. CDR3 DNA sequence: TGCAGTGCTAGAGTATGGGAAACGCAGTATTTT.

The chain uses TRBV5-1 and TRBJ2-1; 10 positions match TRBD2. CDR1 SGHRS and CDR2 YFSETQ come from the germline V gene. Unmatched junction bases numbered 4, after V lost 6 bases and J lost 4 bases. This CDR3 region has 14 residues. CDR3 in amino acids: CASTLAGGYNEQFF. The CDR3 DNA reads as TGCGCCAGCACCTTAGCGGGAGGATACAATGAGCAGTTCTTC.

The CDR3 loop is CASSLEATDTQYF. The DNA of the CDR3 is TGCGCCAGCAGCTTGGAGGCAACAGATACGCAGTATTTT. The chain combines TRBV5-1 with TRBJ2-3; D is undetermined. V lost 0 bases and J lost 3, with 5 bases in between. CDR1 is SGHRS, CDR2 YFSETQ, per germline. The CDR3 covers 13 residues.

The chain has TRBV27 and TRBJ2-6, with D hard to call. The CDR3 runs 16 residues. The V end was cut by 5 bases, the J end by 3 bases, with 14 bases between. Germline V gene lookup returns CDR1 MNHEY and CDR2 SMNVEV (reference sequence). CDR3: CASSPSKLSGANVLTF. The CDR3 coding sequence is TGTGCCAGCAGTCCCTCGAAGCTTAGTGGGGCCAACGTCCTGACTTTC.

V is TRBV28 and J is TRBJ2-7; unclear D gene. In germline, CDR1 is MDHEN, CDR2 SYDVKM. This CDR3 spans 13 amino acids. Trimming removed 6 bases from V and 0 bases from J, with 9 bases in between. The CDR3 DNA reads TGTGCCAGCAGAAGACATGGCTCCTACGAGCAGTACTTC. Its protein is CASRRHGSYEQYF.

V gene TRBV28 combines with J gene TRBJ2-6; 7 bases agree with TRBD1. The germline V gene has CDR1 MDHEN and CDR2 SYDVKM. The CDR3 totals 15 residues. The junction had 2 bases not matched to a gene; V was cut back by 3 bases and J by 3 bases. The CDR3 sequence is CASSLRGLGANVLTF. CDR3 in DNA: TGTGCCAGCAGTTTGAGGGGGCTTGGGGCCAACGTCCTGACTTTC.

The CDR3, as DNA: TGTGCCAGCAGTTCTCCGGGACCGGGTTCCTACGAGCAGTACTTC. Its translation: CASSSPGPGSYEQYF. V gene TRBV28 combines with J gene TRBJ2-7; D may be TRBD1 or TRBD2 (5 bases each). The V gene's germline CDR1 is MDHEN and CDR2 SYDVKM. The CDR3 is made up of 15 amino acids. Trimming stripped 4 bases from V and 1 base from J, with 14 bases between.

The rearrangement joins TRBV7-8 to TRBJ2-1; D is possibly TRBD1 (5 bases). Germline V CDR1 and CDR2: SGHVS, FQNEAQ. The CDR3 runs to 13 residues. Trimming shortened V by 5 bases and J by 5 bases, and 10 bases separated the two germline ends. CDR3 bases: TGTGCCAGCAGCCTAGGGGTCAACAATGAGCAGTTCTTC. This codes for CASSLGVNNEQFF. Looking up the rest from reference TRBV7-8 and TRBJ2-1 gives the full variable domain: GAGVSQSPRYKVAKRGQDVALRCDPISGHVSLFWYQQALGQGPEFLTYFQNEAQLDKSGLPSDRFFAERPEGSVSTLKIQRTQQEDSAVYLCASSLGVNNEQFFGPGTRLTVL.

The chain employs TRBV30 and TRBJ2-1; TRBD2 is a possible D gene (6 bases). From germline, CDR1 is GTSNPN and CDR2 SVGIG (reference sequence). CDR3 size: 13 residues. V gave up 7 bases and J gave up 6 bases, with 16 bases separating them. CDR3 sequence reads: CALGRRGVNEQFF. The CDR3 nucleotides read TGTGCCTTAGGACGGCGGGGTGTCAATGAGCAGTTCTTC.

V and J are TRBV28 and TRBJ2-6; D gene uncertain. The germline gives CDR1 MDHEN, CDR2 SYDVKM. V gave up 4 bases and J gave up 4 bases, with 14 bases separating them. The CDR3 consists of 16 residues. As DNA, the CDR3 is TGTGCCAGCAGTTCCCCTGGAAGGGCCGGGGCCAACGTCCTGACTTTC. This sequence encodes CASSSPGRAGANVLTF.

In DNA, the CDR3 is TGTGCCAGCAGTCCTGCGGCACCTGAATACGAGCAGTACTTC. Its translation: CASSPAAPEYEQYF. The V gene is TRBV28, the J gene TRBJ2-7; D is unresolved. In germline, CDR1 is MDHEN, CDR2 SYDVKM. This CDR3 region has 14 residues. V lost 5 bases and J lost 4, with 15 bases in between. The full variable domain, with the rest looked up from reference TRBV28 and TRBJ2-7, is DVKVTQSSRYLVKRTGEKVFLECVQDMDHENMFWYRQDPGLGLRLIYFSYDVKMKEKGDIPEGYSVSREKKERFSLILESASTNQTSMYLCASSPAAPEYEQYFGPGTRLTVT.

This rearrangement joins TRBV11-2 to TRBJ1-1; D is unclear. Germline CDR1 is SGHAT and CDR2 is FQNNGV. Trimming took off 1 base at V and 2 bases at J, with 5 bases between the two ends. The length of the CDR3 is 13 residues. CDR3 bases: TGTGCCAGCAGCTTAGGGACCAACACTGAAGCTTTCTTT. Translated, it gives CASSLGTNTEAFF.

The chain recombines TRBV28 with TRBJ1-2, with 9 bases aligning to TRBD1. The CDR3 covers 15 residues. V shed 6 bases and J 4 bases; nucleotides not matched to a gene: 9. The germline gives CDR1 MDHEN, CDR2 SYDVKM. CDR3 sequence reads: CASSRGGTGSYGYTF. The CDR3 DNA reads TGTGCCAGCAGCCGCGGCGGGACAGGGAGCTATGGCTACACCTTC.

This sequence joins TRBV7-9 and TRBJ2-3; possible D gene TRBD2, 6 bases. CDR3 length equals 15 residues. V gave up 2 bases and J gave up 1 base, with 10 bases separating them. Germline loops: CDR1 SEHNR, CDR2 FQNEAQ (reference sequence). CDR3 bases: TGTGCCAGCAGCTTACAAGCGGGCCGCACAGATACGCAGTATTTT. This translates into CASSLQAGRTDTQYF.

This chain joins TRBV7-9 and TRBJ2-3, with D perhaps assigned TRBD1 or TRBD2 (5 bases each). The length of the CDR3 is 16 residues. The germline V gene encodes CDR1 SEHNR and CDR2 FQNEAQ (reference sequence). V was clipped by 5 bases and J by 4 bases, with 19 bases between them. CDR3 coding DNA: TGTGCCAGCAGCACAGACTTCTTACTGGGGGCAGATACGCAGTATTTT. Its protein product is CASSTDFLLGADTQYF.